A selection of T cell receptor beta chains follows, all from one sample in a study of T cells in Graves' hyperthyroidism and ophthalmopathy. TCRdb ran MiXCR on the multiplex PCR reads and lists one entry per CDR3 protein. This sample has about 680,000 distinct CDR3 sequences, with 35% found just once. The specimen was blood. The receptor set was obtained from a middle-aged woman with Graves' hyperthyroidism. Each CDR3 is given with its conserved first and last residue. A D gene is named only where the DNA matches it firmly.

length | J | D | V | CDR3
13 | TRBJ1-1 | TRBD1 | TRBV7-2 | CAALQGMNTEAFF
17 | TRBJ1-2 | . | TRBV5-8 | CASSLETSFLPWSGYTF
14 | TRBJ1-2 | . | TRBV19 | CASRDWRGLHGYTF
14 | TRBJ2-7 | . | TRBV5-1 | CASSLARAGDEQYF
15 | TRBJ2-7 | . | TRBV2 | CASEVVELEPYEQYF
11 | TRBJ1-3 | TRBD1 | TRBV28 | CASRGQGTLDF
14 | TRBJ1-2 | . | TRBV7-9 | CASSLPGFWYGYTF
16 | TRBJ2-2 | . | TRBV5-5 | CASSLTPSTNTGELFF
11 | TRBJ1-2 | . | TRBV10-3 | CATGGFYGYTF
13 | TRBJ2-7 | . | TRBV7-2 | CASRLGAAFEQYF
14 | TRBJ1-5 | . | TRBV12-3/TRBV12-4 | CASSTEAGNQPQHF
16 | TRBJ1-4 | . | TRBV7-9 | CASSLYELGKGEKLFF
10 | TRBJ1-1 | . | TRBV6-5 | CASGQNEAFF
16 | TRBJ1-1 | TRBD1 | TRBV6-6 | CASSFGTGAENTEAFF
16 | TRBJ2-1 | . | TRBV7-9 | CASSRSGGNPYNEQFF
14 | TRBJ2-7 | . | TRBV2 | CASSSGLGPYEQYF
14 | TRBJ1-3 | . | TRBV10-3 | CAISDLSSGNTIYF